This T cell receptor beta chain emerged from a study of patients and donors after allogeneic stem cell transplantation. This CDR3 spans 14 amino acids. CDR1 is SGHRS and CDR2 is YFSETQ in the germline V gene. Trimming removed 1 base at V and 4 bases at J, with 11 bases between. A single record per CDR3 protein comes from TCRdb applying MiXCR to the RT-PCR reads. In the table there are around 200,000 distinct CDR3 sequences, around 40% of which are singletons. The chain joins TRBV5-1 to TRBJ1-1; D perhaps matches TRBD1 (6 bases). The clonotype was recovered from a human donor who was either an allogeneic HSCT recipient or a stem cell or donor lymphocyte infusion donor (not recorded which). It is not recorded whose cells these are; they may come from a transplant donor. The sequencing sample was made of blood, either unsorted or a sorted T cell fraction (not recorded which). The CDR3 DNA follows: TGCGCCAGCAGCTTGACAGGGAGGACCACTGAAGCTTTCTTT. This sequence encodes CASSLTGRTTEAFF.